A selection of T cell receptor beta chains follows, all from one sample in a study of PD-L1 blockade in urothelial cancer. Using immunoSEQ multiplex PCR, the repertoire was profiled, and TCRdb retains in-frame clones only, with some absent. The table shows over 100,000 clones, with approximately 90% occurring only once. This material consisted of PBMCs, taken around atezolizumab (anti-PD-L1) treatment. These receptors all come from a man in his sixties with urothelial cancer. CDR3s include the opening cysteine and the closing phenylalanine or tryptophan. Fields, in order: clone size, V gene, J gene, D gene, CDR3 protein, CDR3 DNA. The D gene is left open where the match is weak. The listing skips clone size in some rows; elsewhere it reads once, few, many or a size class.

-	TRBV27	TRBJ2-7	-	CAINRLYDNEQYF	TGTGCCATTAATCGCCTGTACGACAACGAGCAGTACTTC
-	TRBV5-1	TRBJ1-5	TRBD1	CASSLTGDRGQPQHF	TGCGCCAGCAGCCTCACAGGGGATCGGGGTCAGCCCCAGCATTTT
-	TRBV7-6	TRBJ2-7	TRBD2	CASSLLSSSGGEFYEQYF	TGTGCCAGCAGCTTACTGAGCTCTAGCGGGGGGGAATTCTACGAGCAGTACTTC
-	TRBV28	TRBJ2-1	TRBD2	CASSIGLAGNYNEQFF	TGTGCCAGCAGTATAGGACTAGCGGGAAACTACAATGAGCAGTTCTTC
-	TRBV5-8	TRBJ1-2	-	CASSPMVGPYGYTF	TGTGCCAGCAGCCCTATGGTGGGGCCCTATGGCTACACCTTC
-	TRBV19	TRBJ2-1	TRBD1	CASSMIQGAYNEQFF	TGTGCCAGTAGTATGATCCAGGGGGCGTACAATGAGCAGTTCTTC
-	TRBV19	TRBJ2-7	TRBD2	CASSDRGGLAGTEQYF	TGTGCCAGTAGTGATAGGGGAGGACTAGCGGGAACCGAGCAGTACTTC
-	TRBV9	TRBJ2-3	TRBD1	CASSFRDRYTDTQYF	TGTGCCAGCAGCTTCCGGGACAGATACACAGATACGCAGTATTTT
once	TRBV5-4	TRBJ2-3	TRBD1	CASSLLPGQGTDTQYF	TGTGCCAGCAGCTTACTACCGGGACAGGGGACAGATACGCAGTATTTT
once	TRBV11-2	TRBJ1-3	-	CASSLDRGHPAGNTIYF	TGTGCCAGCAGCTTAGACAGGGGACACCCGGCGGGAAACACCATATATTTT
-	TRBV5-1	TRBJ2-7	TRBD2	CASSPQASGYEQYF	TGCGCCAGCAGCCCTCAGGCTAGCGGCTACGAGCAGTACTTC
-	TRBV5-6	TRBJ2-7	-	CASSLVLSYEQYF	TGTGCCAGCAGCTTGGTACTCTCCTACGAGCAGTACTTC
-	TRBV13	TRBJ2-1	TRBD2	CASSSLSGSSYNEQFF	TGTGCCAGCAGCTCACTCAGCGGGAGCTCCTACAATGAGCAGTTCTTC
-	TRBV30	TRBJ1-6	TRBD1	CAWREDRGSPLHF	TGTGCCTGGAGAGAGGACAGGGGTTCACCCCTCCACTTT
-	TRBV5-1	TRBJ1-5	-	CASSNPLQSRQPQHF	TGCGCCAGCAGCAACCCCCTACAGAGTAGGCAGCCCCAGCATTTT
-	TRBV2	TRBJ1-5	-	CASSENSGSVNQPQHF	TGTGCCAGCAGTGAAAATAGCGGGTCGGTCAATCAGCCCCAGCATTTT
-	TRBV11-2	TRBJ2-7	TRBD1	CASSTVRDRGLYEQYF	TGTGCCAGCAGCACGGTCCGGGACAGGGGGCTCTACGAGCAGTACTTC
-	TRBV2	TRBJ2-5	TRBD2	CASSRGLAGGGSAGETQYF	TGTGCCAGCAGTCGTGGACTAGCGGGAGGGGGTTCCGCGGGAGAGACCCAGTACTTC
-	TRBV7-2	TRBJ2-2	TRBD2	CASSNGGFTGELFF	TGTGCCAGCAGCAACGGGGGGTTCACCGGGGAGCTGTTTTTT
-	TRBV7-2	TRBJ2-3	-	CASSPYTDTQYF	TGTGCCAGCAGCCCTTACACAGATACGCAGTATTTT
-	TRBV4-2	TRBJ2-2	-	CASSQEKLHGELFF	TGTGCCAGCAGCCAAGAAAAGCTCCACGGGGAGCTGTTTTTT
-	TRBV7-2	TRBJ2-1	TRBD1	CASSLRQGPYNEQFF	TGTGCCAGCAGCTTACGACAGGGGCCCTACAATGAGCAGTTCTTC
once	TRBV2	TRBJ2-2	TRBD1	CAIKDGQGENTGELFF	TGTGCCATCAAAGACGGACAGGGGGAAAACACCGGGGAGCTGTTTTTT
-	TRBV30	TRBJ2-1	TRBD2	CAWSVLAGDGNEQFF	TGTGCCTGGAGTGTACTAGCGGGAGACGGAAATGAGCAGTTCTTC
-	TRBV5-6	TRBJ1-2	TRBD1	CASSLPGQGGGYTF	TGTGCCAGCAGCCTCCCGGGACAGGGCGGTGGCTACACCTTC
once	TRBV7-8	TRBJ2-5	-	CASSLILGIQETQYF	TGTGCCAGCAGCTTAATCCTCGGGATCCAAGAGACCCAGTACTTC
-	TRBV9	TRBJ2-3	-	CASSDRKGEDTQYF	TGTGCCAGCAGCGACCGTAAGGGGGAAGATACGCAGTATTTT
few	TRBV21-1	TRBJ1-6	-	CASSKVLRQGGSPLHF	TGTGCCAGCAGCAAAGTATTGAGGCAGGGAGGTTCACCCCTCCACTTT
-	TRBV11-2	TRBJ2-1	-	CASSLDAANEQFF	TGTGCCAGCAGCTTAGATGCGGCCAATGAGCAGTTCTTC
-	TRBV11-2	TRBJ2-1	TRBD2	CASSPITSGPSSYNEQFF	TGTGCCAGCAGCCCAATAACTAGCGGGCCAAGCTCCTACAATGAGCAGTTCTTC